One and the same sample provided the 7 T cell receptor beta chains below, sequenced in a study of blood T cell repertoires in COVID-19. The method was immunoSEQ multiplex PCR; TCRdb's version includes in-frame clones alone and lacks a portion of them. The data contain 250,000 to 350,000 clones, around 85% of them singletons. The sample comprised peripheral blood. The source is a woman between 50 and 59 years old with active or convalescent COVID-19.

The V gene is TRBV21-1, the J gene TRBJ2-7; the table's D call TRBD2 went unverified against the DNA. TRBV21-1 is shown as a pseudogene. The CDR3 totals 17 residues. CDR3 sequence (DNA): TGTGCCCCCTGTTCAGGGCTAGCGGGAGGGGCGTCCTACGAGCAGTACTTC. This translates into CAPCSGLAGGASYEQYF.

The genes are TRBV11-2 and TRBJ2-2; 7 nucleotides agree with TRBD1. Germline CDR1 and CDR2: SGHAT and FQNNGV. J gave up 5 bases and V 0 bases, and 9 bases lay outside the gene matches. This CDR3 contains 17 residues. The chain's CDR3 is CASSLDRARGITGELFF. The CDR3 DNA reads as TGTGCCAGCAGCTTAGATCGCGCCAGGGGGATTACCGGGGAGCTGTTTTTT.

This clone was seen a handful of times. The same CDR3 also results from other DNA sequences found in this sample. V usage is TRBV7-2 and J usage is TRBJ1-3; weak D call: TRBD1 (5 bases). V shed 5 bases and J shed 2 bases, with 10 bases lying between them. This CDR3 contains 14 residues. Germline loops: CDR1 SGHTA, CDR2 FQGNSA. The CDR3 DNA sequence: TGTGCCAGCAGCCGCGGGACGGCTGGAAACACCATATATTTT. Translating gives CASSRGTAGNTIYF.

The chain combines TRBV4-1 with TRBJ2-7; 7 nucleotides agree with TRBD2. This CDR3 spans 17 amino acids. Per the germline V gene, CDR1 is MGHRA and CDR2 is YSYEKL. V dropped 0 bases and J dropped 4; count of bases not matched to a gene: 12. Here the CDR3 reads CASSQDWTGRKPYEQYF. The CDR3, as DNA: TGCGCCAGCAGCCAAGATTGGACCGGGAGGAAACCGTACGAGCAGTACTTC.

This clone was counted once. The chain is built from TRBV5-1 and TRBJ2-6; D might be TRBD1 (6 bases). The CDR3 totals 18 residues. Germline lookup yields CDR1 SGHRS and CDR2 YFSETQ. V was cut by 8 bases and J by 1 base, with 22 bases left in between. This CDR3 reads CASSSGSTGTSGANVLTF. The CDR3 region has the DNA TGCGCCAGTAGTTCCGGGTCGACAGGCACATCTGGGGCCAACGTCCTGACTTTC. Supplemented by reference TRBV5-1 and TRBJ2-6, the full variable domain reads KAGVTQTPRYLIKTRGQQVTLSCSPISGHRSVSWYQQTPGQGLQFLFEYFSETQRNKGNFPGRFSGRQFSNSRSEMNVSTLELGDSALYLCASSSGSTGTSGANVLTFGAGSRLTVL.

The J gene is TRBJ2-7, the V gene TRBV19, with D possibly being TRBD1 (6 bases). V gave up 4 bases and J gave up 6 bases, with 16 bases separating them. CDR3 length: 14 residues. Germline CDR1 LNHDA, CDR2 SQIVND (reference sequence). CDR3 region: CASSTGAASSEQYF. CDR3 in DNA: TGTGCCAGTAGTACAGGGGCGGCTTCAAGCGAGCAGTACTTC.

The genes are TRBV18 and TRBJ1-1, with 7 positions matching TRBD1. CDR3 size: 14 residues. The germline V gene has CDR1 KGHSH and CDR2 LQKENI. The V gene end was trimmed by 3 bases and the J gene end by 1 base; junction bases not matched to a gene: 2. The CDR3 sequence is CASSPGTENTEAFF. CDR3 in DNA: TGTGCCAGCTCACCGGGGACAGAGAACACTGAAGCTTTCTTT.